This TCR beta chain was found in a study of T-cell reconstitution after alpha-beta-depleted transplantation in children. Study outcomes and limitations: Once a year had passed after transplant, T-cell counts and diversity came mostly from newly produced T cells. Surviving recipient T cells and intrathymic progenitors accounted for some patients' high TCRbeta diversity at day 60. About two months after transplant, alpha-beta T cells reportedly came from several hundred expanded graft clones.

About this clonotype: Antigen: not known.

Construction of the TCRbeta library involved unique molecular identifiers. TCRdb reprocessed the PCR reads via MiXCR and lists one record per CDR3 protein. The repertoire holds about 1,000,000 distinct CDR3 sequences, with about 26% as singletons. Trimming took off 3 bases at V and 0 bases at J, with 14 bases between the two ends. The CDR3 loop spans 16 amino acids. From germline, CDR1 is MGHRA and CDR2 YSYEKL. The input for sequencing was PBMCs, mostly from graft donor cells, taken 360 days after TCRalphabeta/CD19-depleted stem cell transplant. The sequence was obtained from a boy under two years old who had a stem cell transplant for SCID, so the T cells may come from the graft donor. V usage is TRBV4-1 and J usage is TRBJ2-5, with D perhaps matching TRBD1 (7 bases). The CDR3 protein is CASSQRDSPNQETQYF. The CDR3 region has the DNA TGCGCCAGCAGCCAGCGGGACAGCCCCAACCAAGAGACCCAGTACTTC.